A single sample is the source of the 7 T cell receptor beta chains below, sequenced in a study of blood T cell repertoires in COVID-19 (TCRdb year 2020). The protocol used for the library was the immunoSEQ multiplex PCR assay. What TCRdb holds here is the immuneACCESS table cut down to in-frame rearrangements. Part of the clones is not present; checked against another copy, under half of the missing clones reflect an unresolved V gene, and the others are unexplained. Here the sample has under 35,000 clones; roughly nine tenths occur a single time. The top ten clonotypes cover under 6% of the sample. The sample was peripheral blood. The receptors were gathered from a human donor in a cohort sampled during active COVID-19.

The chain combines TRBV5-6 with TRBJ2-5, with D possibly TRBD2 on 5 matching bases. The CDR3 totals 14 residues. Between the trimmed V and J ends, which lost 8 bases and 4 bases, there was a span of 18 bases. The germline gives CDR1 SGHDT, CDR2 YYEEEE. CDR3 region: CASTLNLAGETQYF. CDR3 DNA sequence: TGTGCCAGTACCCTAAATTTGGCGGGAGAGACCCAGTACTTC.

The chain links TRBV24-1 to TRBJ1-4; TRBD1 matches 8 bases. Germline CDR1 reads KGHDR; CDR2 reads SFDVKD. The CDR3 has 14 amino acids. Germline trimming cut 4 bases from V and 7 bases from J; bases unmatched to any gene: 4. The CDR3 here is CATSETGAGEKLFF. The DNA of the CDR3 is TGTGCCACCAGTGAGACAGGGGCGGGTGAAAAACTGTTTTTT.

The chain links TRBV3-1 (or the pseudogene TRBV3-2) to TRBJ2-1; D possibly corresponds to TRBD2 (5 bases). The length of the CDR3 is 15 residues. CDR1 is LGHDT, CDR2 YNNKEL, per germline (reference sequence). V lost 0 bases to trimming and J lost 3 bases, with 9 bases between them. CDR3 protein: CASSQDRGFYNEQFF. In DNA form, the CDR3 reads TGTGCCAGCAGCCAAGACCGGGGATTCTACAATGAGCAGTTCTTC.

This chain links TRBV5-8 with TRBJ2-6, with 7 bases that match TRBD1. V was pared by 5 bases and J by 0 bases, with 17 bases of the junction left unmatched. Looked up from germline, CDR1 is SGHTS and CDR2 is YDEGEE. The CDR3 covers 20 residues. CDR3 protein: CASRYYTGTDLSSGANVLTF. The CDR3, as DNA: TGTGCCAGCAGATATTACACCGGGACAGACCTAAGCTCTGGGGCCAACGTCCTGACTTTC.

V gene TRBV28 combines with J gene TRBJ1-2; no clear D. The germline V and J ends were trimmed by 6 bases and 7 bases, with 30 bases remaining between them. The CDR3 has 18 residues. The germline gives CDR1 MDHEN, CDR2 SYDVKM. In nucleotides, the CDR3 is TGTGCCAGCAGAACCTATTCGCCTACGGGCCCCGGGGTGGGTGGCTACACCTTC. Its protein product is CASRTYSPTGPGVGGYTF.

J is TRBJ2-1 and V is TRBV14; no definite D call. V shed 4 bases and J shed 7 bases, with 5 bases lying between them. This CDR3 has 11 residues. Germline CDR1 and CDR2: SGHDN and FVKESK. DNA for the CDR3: TGTGCCAGCAGCCTTTATAATGAGCAGTTCTTC. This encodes CASSLYNEQFF.

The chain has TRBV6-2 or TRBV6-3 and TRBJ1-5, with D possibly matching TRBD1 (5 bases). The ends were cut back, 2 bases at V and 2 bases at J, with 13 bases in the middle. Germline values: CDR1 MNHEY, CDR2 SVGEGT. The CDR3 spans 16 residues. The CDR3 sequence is CASSYGQGYGNQPQHF. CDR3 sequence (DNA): TGTGCCAGCAGTTACGGCCAGGGCTACGGCAATCAGCCCCAGCATTTT.